This record looks at one T cell receptor beta chain sequence and its context. Its antigen remains undetermined. No much larger clone is present one base from it, and per-base qualities are unavailable. Libraries came from the immunoSEQ multiplex PCR assay. RNA was extracted from all samples and reverse transcribed into cDNA as template for TCR sequencing. First-strand cDNA was synthesized using SuperScript III with a 2:1 mix of oligo-dT and random hexamers. A synthetic immune receptor repertoire was used to assess amplification bias, and residual bias was removed computationally. Regarding the original processing steps: Raw reads were preprocessed to remove errors, and CDR3 was defined according to IMGT conventions as the region from the conserved cysteine to phenylalanine. Clonality was calculated as 1 minus Shannon entropy normalized by log2 of the number of productive unique TCRs. Scalp TCRbeta sequences were cross-referenced with sorted blood CD4 and CD8 repertoires so that the CD4 or CD8 identity of scalp clones could be inferred. TCRdb provides this immuneACCESS table in a form limited to in-frame rearrangements. Some clones are lacking; in checked studies, under half of them reflect an unresolved V gene, and why the rest are absent is not known. Clonal size and the V and J genes are those of that table, whereas D and trimming came from the DNA. The sample profile shows over 150,000 clones; about three fifths of them were found once. The top ten clonotypes cover approximately 0.7% of the sample.

The data derive from a study of CD8+ T cells in alopecia areata (dated by TCRdb to 2017 to 2018). Context from the whole study: The treated patients took part in an open-label pilot trial in which moderate-to-severe alopecia areata was treated with oral tofacitinib at 5 to 10 mg twice daily. Tofacitinib was administered for 6 to 18 months, and 6 months of follow-up off drug were then conducted to assess delayed response and recurrence. The SALT score, which quantifies the percentage of affected scalp surface area, was used to measure disease severity in treated patients. In both human patients and the C3H/HeJ mouse model, the study applied high-throughput TCRbeta sequencing to look at T cell clonal expansion in alopecia areata. Human TCRbeta sequencing covered scalp tissue and sorted CD4+ and CD8+ peripheral blood T cells from patchy and totalis/universalis alopecia areata patients and healthy controls. Tofacitinib-treated patients had biopsies at baseline and at 4 and 24 weeks of treatment, with a later scalp biopsy in several patients. Scalp clonality was compared across normal scalp (n=4), patchy alopecia areata scalp (n=8), and alopecia totalis/universalis scalp (n=8). RNA came from the PAXgene miRNA kit for fixed scalp, the miRNeasy kit for PBMCs, and the RNeasy kit for mouse skin. Amplification of TCRbeta CDR3 regions was done by immunoSEQ multiplex PCR using 35 Vbeta forward primers and 13 Jbeta reverse primers.

This sample's time point label indicates: around 29 days on oral tofacitinib. The treatment or condition label of this sample denotes: oral pan-JAK inhibitor, 5-10 mg twice daily. Lesional scalp punch biopsies and peripheral blood were obtained from alopecia areata patients. PBMCs were isolated by density centrifugation and stained for CD3, CD4 and CD8, after which CD4+ and CD8+ T cells were sorted on a FACSAria. Study-wide conclusions, independent of this receptor: Higher clonality and more expanded CD8+ clones were observed in lesional scalp than in normal scalp, particularly in alopecia totalis/universalis, a finding suggestive of antigenic drive. Because the treated cohort was small and included a single nonresponder, larger studies are needed to assess links between baseline CD8+ expansion and response. TCR sequences shared between patients were less clear than in mice, possibly partly because of HLA diversity in the patient population. Many expanded lesional clones persisted in scalp and blood during tofacitinib treatment, which may partly explain relapse after stopping treatment. Unlike mouse skin, where gammadelta T cells dominate, normal human skin contains resident alphabeta T cells that get sequenced too, which complicates analysis of the scalp TCR repertoire. Tofacitinib significantly lowered scalp clonality and the number of expanded CD8+ clones among the top 100 scalp clones.

Inclusive of the bounding cysteine and phenylalanine, the CDR3 is 13 residues long. The entry retains the CDR3 DNA only, 39 bases that are in frame from base 1. V has 4 bases trimmed and J has 4 bases trimmed; junction bases matching no gene number 0. CDR1 and CDR2 were assigned from the germline V gene as SQVTM and ANQGSEA. This sample comprised CD4+ T cells sorted from blood, obtained at week 4, from a patient treated with tofacitinib. This sequence uses TRBV29-1 and TRBJ1-4, with TRBD1 identical over 10 junction bases. The clonotype was recovered from a human donor with alopecia areata. The DNA sequence is as follows: TGCAGCGTTGGGGACAGGGGTAATGAAAAACTGTTTTTT. It is translated as CSVGDRGNEKLFF.